The clone carrying this T cell receptor beta chain was seen repeatedly, ten times or more. The data belong to a study of CD8+CD57+ T cells in acquired aplastic anemia. Profiling of TCR beta VDJ combinations and CDR3 sequences used genomic DNA as template. Each CDR3 protein gets one entry after TCRdb re-called the reads with MiXCR. The table includes under 350,000 distinct CDR3 sequences, around three fifths detected once. V dropped 0 bases and J dropped 9; count of bases not matched to a gene: 10. This CDR3 region has 16 residues. The rearrangement links TRBV12-3 or TRBV12-4 to TRBJ2-1; 8 nucleotides align to TRBD2. The clonotype was recovered from a human donor with severe aplastic anemia or a healthy control (not recorded which). The sequencing sample was made of sorted CD4+, CD8+, or CD8+CD57+ T cells (not recorded which) from PBMCs. CDR3 bases: TGTGCCAGCAGTTTAGCGTCAGGTAGCGGGGACGTTGAGCAGTTCTTC. It codes for CASSLASGSGDVEQFF.